These 25 T cell receptor beta chains originate from one sample sequenced in a study of cytomegalovirus exposure and HLA in healthy donors. The study ran its PCR with 60 Vbeta and 13 Jbeta primers. The table came from immunoSEQ multiplex PCR; TCRdb's copy has only in-frame clones and leaves some out. Among tens of thousands of clones listed, approximately 84% were seen once. Sequencing was performed on PBMCs. These receptors were obtained from a man aged 18 to 29 in good health and CMV-seronegative.

This chain links TRBV30 with TRBJ1-1; D gene uncertain. Germline CDR1 GTSNPN, CDR2 SVGIG (reference sequence). Trimming removed 3 bases at V and 11 bases at J, with 19 bases between. CDR3 length: 13 amino acids. The CDR3 DNA sequence: TGTGCCTGGAGCGAACCCGGCGGGCTCTCGGCTTTCTTT. Protein sequence: CAWSEPGGLSAFF.

The V call is TRBV27, the J call TRBJ1-1; TRBD1 agrees at 10 bases. The CDR3 extends over 15 amino acids. V trimming: 0 bases; J trimming: 6 bases; junction bases outside the gene matches: 4. Germline CDR1 is MNHEY and CDR2 is SMNVEV (reference sequence). CDR3 region: CASSLSLTGGPEAFF. DNA for the CDR3: TGTGCCAGCAGTTTATCCCTGACAGGGGGCCCTGAAGCTTTCTTT.

The genes are TRBV29-1 and TRBJ1-1; 7 bases agree with TRBD1. The length of the CDR3 is 13 residues. CDR1 is SQVTM, CDR2 ANQGSEA, per germline. V lost 6 bases and J lost 3; bases outside the gene matches: 7. The CDR3, as DNA: TGCAGCGTAGAAAGGACAGGTTACACTGAAGCTTTCTTT. Its translation is CSVERTGYTEAFF.

This rearrangement joins TRBV4-3 to TRBJ1-4; unclear D gene. This CDR3 has 14 amino acids. Looked up from germline, CDR1 is LGHNA and CDR2 is YSLEER. Trimming stripped 2 bases from V and 8 bases from J, with 12 bases between. The CDR3 loop is CASSQSSLSEKLFF. The CDR3 region has the DNA TGCGCCAGCAGCCAATCTAGCTTGAGCGAAAAACTGTTTTTT.

The gene calls are TRBV7-9 and TRBJ2-7; 7 bases align to TRBD2. Trimming at V came to 1 base and at J to 4 bases, leaving 4 bases not matched to a gene. The CDR3 length is 14 residues. Germline CDR1 reads SEHNR; CDR2 reads FQNEAQ (reference sequence). The CDR3 region is CASSLGSSGYEQYF. CDR3 DNA: TGTGCCAGCAGCTTAGGGTCTAGCGGTTACGAGCAGTACTTC.

Here the CDR3 DNA reads TGTGCCATCAGCCCGGCGGGCTCTGGAAACACCATATATTTT. It translates to CAISPAGSGNTIYF. The chain combines TRBV10-3 with TRBJ1-3; no clear D gene. CDR3 length equals 14 residues. Trimming took 6 bases from V and 0 from J, leaving 9 bases between them. Germline V gene data show CDR1 as ENHRY and CDR2 as SYGVKD.

This sequence joins TRBV7-9 and TRBJ1-1, with TRBD1 as a possible D gene (5 bases). The ends were cut back, 3 bases at V and 7 bases at J, with 15 bases in the middle. This CDR3 is 14 amino acids long. Germline loops: CDR1 SEHNR, CDR2 FQNEAQ (reference sequence). DNA for the CDR3: TGTGCCAGCAGCTTGATCGGAGGGGATGATGAAGCTTTCTTT. Translating it yields CASSLIGGDDEAFF.

This chain joins TRBV9 and TRBJ1-1; 9 bases are a match to TRBD1. The V gene's germline CDR1 is SGDLS and CDR2 YYNGEE. This CDR3 has 18 amino acids. V lost 3 bases, J lost 0 bases, and 12 bases stayed unmatched. This CDR3 reads CASSAGAGTGYMNTEAFF. DNA of the CDR3: TGTGCCAGCAGCGCTGGAGCCGGGACAGGGTATATGAACACTGAAGCTTTCTTT.

The chain links TRBV15 to TRBJ1-5, with D hard to call. The CDR3 length is 16 residues. Per the germline V gene, CDR1 is LNHNV and CDR2 is YYDKDF (reference sequence). V lost 4 bases and J lost 0, with 13 bases in between. The CDR3 coding sequence is TGTGCCACCAGCACGATCGAGACGGGTAGCAATCAGCCCCAGCATTTT. Encoded protein: CATSTIETGSNQPQHF. Full variable domain (rest looked up from reference TRBV15 and TRBJ1-5): DAMVIQNPRYQVTQFGKPVTLSCSQTLNHNVMYWYQQKSSQAPKLLFHYYDKDFNNEADTPDNFQSRRPNTSFCFLDIRSPGLGDTAMYLCATSTIETGSNQPQHFGDGTRLSIL.

The chain couples TRBV15 to TRBJ2-7; 7 bases line up with TRBD1. The germline V gene encodes CDR1 LNHNV and CDR2 YYDKDF (reference sequence). The CDR3 covers 14 residues. V trimming: 0 bases; J trimming: 6 bases; junction bases outside the gene matches: 5. The CDR3 loop is CATSRDRGRGEQYF. The CDR3 bases are TGTGCCACCAGCAGAGATAGGGGGCGAGGCGAGCAGTACTTC.

V is TRBV6-8 and J is TRBJ2-7; D possibly corresponds to TRBD2 (8 bases). Trimming stripped 6 bases from V and 4 bases from J, with 22 bases between. CDR3 length: 16 residues. Germline values: CDR1 MNHGY, CDR2 SAAAGT. The CDR3 here is CASRHTGGTDNYEQYF. The DNA for the CDR3 is TGTGCCAGCAGACACACGGGGGGGACAGATAATTACGAGCAGTACTTC.

This chain links TRBV5-4 with TRBJ2-7; the match to TRBD2 covers 10 bases. Germline V gene data show CDR1 as SGHNT and CDR2 as YYREEE (reference sequence). The CDR3 spans 16 residues. V dropped 0 bases and J dropped 4; count of bases not matched to a gene: 7. CDR3 in amino acids: CASSLAGAGGPYEQYF. CDR3 DNA sequence: TGTGCCAGCAGCTTGGCCGGAGCGGGAGGGCCGTACGAGCAGTACTTC.

V is TRBV28 and J is TRBJ1-4; the match to TRBD1 covers 8 bases. V was pared by 3 bases and J by 7 bases, with 7 bases of the junction left unmatched. The CDR3 loop spans 15 amino acids. From germline, CDR1 is MDHEN and CDR2 SYDVKM. CDR3 nucleotide sequence: TGTGCCAGCAGTTTGCGTGGCAGGGGGCGTGAAAAACTGTTTTTT. Translating it yields CASSLRGRGREKLFF.

This clone was observed a handful of times. The chain has TRBV5-1 and TRBJ2-1, with TRBD2 identical over 10 bases. The CDR3 is 17 residues long. Germline values: CDR1 SGHRS, CDR2 YFSETQ. V was clipped by 0 bases and J by 6 bases; unmatched bases: 9. CDR3 loop: CASSLDWRLAGVNEQFF. CDR3 nucleotide sequence: TGCGCCAGCAGCTTGGACTGGCGGCTAGCGGGAGTCAATGAGCAGTTCTTC.

There are a few counts of this clone. The chain is built from TRBV27 and TRBJ2-3; a weak D match, TRBD2 (9 bases). This CDR3 has 20 residues. Trimming cost V 3 bases and J 2 bases, with 27 bases left between them. CDR1 MNHEY and CDR2 SMNVEV come from the germline V gene (reference sequence). This CDR3 is CASSLVRDRTASGDTDTQYF. Written as DNA, the CDR3 is TGTGCCAGCAGTTTGGTCCGGGACAGGACGGCTAGCGGGGACACAGATACGCAGTATTTT.

V gene TRBV25-1 combines with J gene TRBJ1-5; D is perhaps TRBD1 (5 bases). CDR1 and CDR2 from the germline V gene are MGHDK and SYGVNS. V lost 4 bases and J lost 4, with 17 bases in between. The CDR3 is 16 amino acids. CDR3 in amino acids: CASSGPAGRWNQPQHF. For the CDR3, the DNA is TGTGCCAGCAGTGGCCCAGCAGGGCGATGGAATCAGCCCCAGCATTTT.

The chain joins TRBV14 to TRBJ2-7; TRBD2 is a possible D gene (5 bases). This CDR3 has 15 residues. In germline, CDR1 is SGHDN, CDR2 FVKESK. With 4 bases removed from V and 4 bases from J, the gap between germline ends came to 17 bases. The CDR3 coding sequence is TGTGCCAGCAGCCCTACTAGAGGCGGGCGATACGAGCAGTACTTC. Its protein product is CASSPTRGGRYEQYF.

This chain joins TRBV28 and TRBJ1-4; the D is unclear. Germline loops: CDR1 MDHEN, CDR2 SYDVKM. Trimming took off 2 bases at V and 5 bases at J, with 9 bases between the two ends. The CDR3 sequence is 14 residues long. The CDR3 bases are TGTGCCAGCAGTTTAGGAGGTGTCAATGAAAAACTGTTTTTT. Amino acids: CASSLGGVNEKLFF.

V and J are TRBV11-2 and TRBJ1-5; D possibly corresponds to TRBD1 (5 bases). This CDR3 comprises 16 residues. V was trimmed by 4 bases and J by 1 base, leaving 14 bases between them. The germline V gene has CDR1 SGHAT and CDR2 FQNNGV. The CDR3, as DNA: TGTGCCAGCAGCTCTGGGGGGGTTTGGAGCAATCAGCCCCAGCATTTT. Translating it yields CASSSGGVWSNQPQHF.

The chain combines TRBV28 with TRBJ1-5, with D possibly being TRBD1 (6 bases). V was shortened by 3 bases and J by 11 bases, with 14 bases between the two germline ends. The CDR3 is made up of 13 amino acids. The germline V gene has CDR1 MDHEN and CDR2 SYDVKM. The CDR3 DNA sequence: TGTGCCAGCAGTTTGGGTGGGACATCAGCCCAGCATTTT. Its protein is CASSLGGTSAQHF.

The J gene is TRBJ2-5, the V gene TRBV7-8; 7 bases agree with TRBD1. J was trimmed by 4 bases and V by 5 bases; bases with no gene match: 4. Per the germline V gene, CDR1 is SGHVS and CDR2 is FQNEAQ. The CDR3 contains 13 residues. The CDR3 loop is CASSLDRRETQYF. DNA of the CDR3: TGTGCCAGCAGCCTGGACAGGCGAGAGACCCAGTACTTC.

The table lists this clone with a count of one. The chain employs TRBV27 and TRBJ2-7; D not resolved. V lost 0 bases and J 12 bases, leaving 12 bases between the germline ends. This CDR3 comprises 12 residues. Per the germline V gene, CDR1 is MNHEY and CDR2 is SMNVEV (reference sequence). The CDR3 loop reads CASSLSTGMAYF. The CDR3 DNA follows: TGTGCCAGCAGTTTATCGACGGGTATGGCGTACTTC.

This clone was seen only once. The chain joins TRBV5-6 to TRBJ2-7; D not resolved. The CDR3 sequence is 17 residues long. Germline assignment: CDR1 SGHDT and CDR2 YYEEEE. V was trimmed by 0 bases and J by 6 bases, leaving 22 bases between them. The CDR3: CASSLVAFRPPAPEQYF. CDR3 in DNA: TGTGCCAGCAGCTTGGTAGCTTTTCGGCCCCCGGCCCCCGAGCAGTACTTC.

This clone appeared a few times. V is TRBV4-2 and J is TRBJ1-1; D may be TRBD1 (6 bases). Trimming took off 3 bases at V and 9 bases at J, with 17 bases between the two ends. The CDR3 has 14 residues. CDR1 is LGHNA, CDR2 YNFKEQ, per germline. CDR3: CASSHLRGAAQAFF. The CDR3 region has the DNA TGTGCCAGCAGCCACCTACGGGGGGCAGCCCAAGCTTTCTTT.

The chain has TRBV6-5 and TRBJ2-1, with TRBD1 matching over 8 bases. In germline, CDR1 is MNHEY, CDR2 SVGAGI. The junction had 6 bases not matched to a gene; V was cut back by 5 bases and J by 3 bases. This CDR3 region has 15 residues. The CDR3 DNA follows: TGTGCCAGCAGTACCCGGACAGGGAACTACAATGAGCAGTTCTTC. The encoded protein is CASSTRTGNYNEQFF.